Listed here are 8 T cell receptor beta chains from one sample, sequenced in a study of shared clonotypes between healthy human individuals. TCRdb keeps only in-frame clones here, not all; method: immunoSEQ multiplex PCR. The sample yields roughly 1,000,000 clones, 75% to 80% seen once. The sample was memory CD4+ T cells from PBMCs. Subset noted: CD45RA-negative fraction. Receptor source: a man between 18 and 35 years old in good health. Some clones in this sample may be carry-over from other donors' samples.

In this sample, this clone turned up once. The gene calls are TRBV29-1 and TRBJ2-3, with 7 bases fitting TRBD1. Trimming cost V 3 bases and J 4 bases; bases outside gene matches: 13. CDR1 and CDR2 from the germline V gene are SQVTM and ANQGSEA. This CDR3 contains 16 residues. As DNA, the CDR3 is TGCAGCGTTGAGGGGTCCCGACAGGGTTACGCAGATACGCAGTATTTT. Its translation is CSVEGSRQGYADTQYF.

This rearrangement joins TRBV11-2 to TRBJ2-5; weak D call: TRBD1 (6 bases). The CDR3 length is 19 residues. Trimming pared 1 base from V and 4 bases from J, leaving 25 bases between. The germline V gene encodes CDR1 SGHAT and CDR2 FQNNGV. The CDR3 sequence is CASSLGRLGGKGVAETQYF. The CDR3, as DNA: TGTGCCAGCAGCTTAGGACGTTTGGGTGGGAAGGGGGTCGCAGAGACCCAGTACTTC. Based on the CDR3 plus reference TRBV11-2 and TRBJ2-5, the full variable domain is EAGVAQSPRYKIIEKRQSVAFWCNPISGHATLYWYQQILGQGPKLLIQFQNNGVVDDSQLPKDRFSAERLKGVDSTLKIQPAKLEDSAVYLCASSLGRLGGKGVAETQYFGPGTRLLVL.

This clone has a single count. This chain uses TRBV6-6 with TRBJ2-2, with TRBD1 matching 9 bases. Unmatched junction bases numbered 2, after V lost 6 bases and J lost 3 bases. The CDR3 totals 14 residues. CDR1 is MNHNY and CDR2 is SVGAGI in the germline V gene (reference sequence). The CDR3 nucleotides are TGTGCCAGCAGCCGACAGGGGGACACCGGGGAGCTGTTTTTT. Protein sequence: CASSRQGDTGELFF.

The chain uses TRBV28 and TRBJ1-4, with D possibly being TRBD1 (6 bases). V shed 6 bases and J shed 8 bases, with 19 bases lying between them. The V gene's germline CDR1 is MDHEN and CDR2 SYDVKM. CDR3 length: 15 residues. As DNA, the CDR3 is TGTGCCAGCAGACGCTACAGGGAGGGAGGCGAAAAACTGTTTTTT. This encodes CASRRYREGGEKLFF.

The rearrangement uses TRBV7-9 and TRBJ1-6, with 10 bases that match TRBD1. This CDR3 has 15 residues. Trimming cost V 4 bases and J 4 bases; bases outside gene matches: 1. Germline V gene sequence: CDR1 SEHNR, CDR2 FQNEAQ (reference sequence). The CDR3: CASSSDRGYNSPLHF. The CDR3 bases are TGTGCCAGCAGCTCGGACAGGGGGTATAATTCACCCCTCCACTTT.

This clone is a singleton in its sample. V and J are TRBV28 and TRBJ1-1; no clear D. The CDR3 is 14 amino acids. Germline lookup yields CDR1 MDHEN and CDR2 SYDVKM. V lost 3 bases, J lost 8 bases, and 16 bases lay in between. CDR3 nucleotide sequence: TGTGCCAGCAGTTTGGGGAACCGGGGTCGGGAAGCTTTCTTT. This codes for CASSLGNRGREAFF.

This clone has only one observation. The chain recombines TRBV18 with TRBJ2-1; 13 nucleotides align to TRBD2. Per germline, CDR1 KGHSH and CDR2 LQKENI. This CDR3 contains 16 residues. The V segment lost 5 bases and the J segment 6 bases; nucleotides outside the gene matches: 7. The CDR3 sequence is CASSYGLAGVLNEQFF. CDR3 bases: TGTGCCAGCTCATACGGACTAGCGGGAGTTCTCAATGAGCAGTTCTTC. The full variable domain, in which reference TRBV18 and TRBJ2-1 provide the parts outside the CDR3, is NAGVMQNPRHLVRRRGQEARLRCSPMKGHSHVYWYRQLPEEGLKFMVYLQKENIIDESGMPKERFSAEFPKEGPSILRIQQVVRGDSAAYFCASSYGLAGVLNEQFFGPGTRLTVL.

A remark on this clone: Other DNA variants within this sample encode the same CDR3. The chain uses TRBV2 and TRBJ2-7; 7 nucleotides align to TRBD1. J was trimmed by 4 bases and V by 7 bases; bases with no gene match: 7. Looked up from germline, CDR1 is SNHLY and CDR2 is FYNNEI. This CDR3 spans 13 amino acids. CDR3 sequence: CASTRDRRYEQYF. DNA of the CDR3: TGTGCCAGCACCAGGGACAGACGATACGAGCAGTACTTC.